Below are 7 T cell receptor beta chains sequenced from a single sample in a study of blood T cell repertoires in COVID-19. Measured with immunoSEQ multiplex PCR; TCRdb has only the in-frame clones, and not every one. The sample lists hundreds of thousands of clones, approximately 90% occurring once. Sequencing was performed on peripheral blood. All receptors derive from a man older than 75 with acute or convalescent COVID-19.

This CDR3 is CSVGDSHPQHF. CDR3 DNA: TGCAGCGTTGGAGACAGTCATCCCCAGCATTTT. The genes are TRBV29-1 and TRBJ1-5, with D perhaps matching TRBD1 (5 bases). Germline values: CDR1 SQVTM, CDR2 ANQGSEA. The length of the CDR3 is 11 residues. Trimming removed 4 bases from V and 10 bases from J, with 11 bases in between.

The chain employs TRBV6-5 and TRBJ2-7; tentatively, D is TRBD2 (5 bases). Germline V gene sequence: CDR1 MNHEY, CDR2 SVGAGI. This CDR3 has 14 amino acids. The V end was cut by 2 bases, the J end by 2 bases, with 10 bases between. The CDR3, as DNA: TGTGCCAGCAGTTACAGGGAGCAAGCCTACGAGCAGTACTTC. As protein: CASSYREQAYEQYF.

The V gene is TRBV6-1, the J gene TRBJ2-1, with 8 bases lining up with TRBD2. In germline, CDR1 is MNHNS, CDR2 SASEGT. V lost 4 bases to trimming and J lost 3 bases; unmatched junction nucleotides: 11. This CDR3 has 17 amino acids. DNA of the CDR3: TGTGCCAGCAGTGTTCTAGCGGGCACTACTCTCTACAATGAGCAGTTCTTC. Translating gives CASSVLAGTTLYNEQFF.

This chain links TRBV5-1 with TRBJ2-7; maybe TRBD1 (6 bases). Germline assignment: CDR1 SGHRS and CDR2 YFSETQ. Trimming removed 0 bases from V and 2 bases from J, with 18 bases in between. The CDR3 is 17 amino acids. The CDR3, as DNA: TGCGCCAGCAGCTTGGGGAGGTTCGGCAGGGGTACCTACGAGCAGTACGTC. It codes for CASSLGRFGRGTYEQYV.

The V call is TRBV24-1, the J call TRBJ2-3; the match to TRBD1 covers 7 bases. With V trimmed by 3 bases and J by 1 base, 9 bases remained unmatched. The CDR3 loop spans 17 amino acids. The germline V gene has CDR1 KGHDR and CDR2 SFDVKD. The CDR3 coding sequence is TGTGCCACCAGTGATCCGAAAGACAGGGCTGGCACAGATACGCAGTATTTT. This gives the protein CATSDPKDRAGTDTQYF.

The chain has TRBV5-1 and TRBJ2-1, with D possibly matching TRBD1 (6 bases). The CDR3 runs 15 residues. Germline CDR1 and CDR2: SGHRS and YFSETQ. Trimming pared 1 base from V and 3 bases from J, leaving 11 bases between. Here the CDR3 reads CASSLFQGHYNEQFF. DNA of the CDR3: TGCGCCAGCAGCTTGTTTCAGGGGCACTACAATGAGCAGTTCTTC.

The chain recombines TRBV30 with TRBJ1-5, with D unresolved. This CDR3 contains 13 residues. Germline V gene lookup returns CDR1 GTSNPN and CDR2 SVGIG (reference sequence). With 0 bases removed from V and 4 bases from J, the gap between germline ends came to 7 bases. CDR3 DNA sequence: TGTGCCTGGAGTGTATACAGAAATCAGCCCCAGCATTTT. It codes for CAWSVYRNQPQHF.